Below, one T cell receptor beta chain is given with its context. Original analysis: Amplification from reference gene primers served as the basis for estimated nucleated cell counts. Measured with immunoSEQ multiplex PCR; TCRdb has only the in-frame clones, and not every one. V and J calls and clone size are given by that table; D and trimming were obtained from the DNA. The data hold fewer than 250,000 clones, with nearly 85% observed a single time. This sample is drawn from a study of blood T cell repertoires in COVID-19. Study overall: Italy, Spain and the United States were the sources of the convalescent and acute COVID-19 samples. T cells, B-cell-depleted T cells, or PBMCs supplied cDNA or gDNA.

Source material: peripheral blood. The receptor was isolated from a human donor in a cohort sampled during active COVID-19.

The CDR3, as DNA: TGTGCCAGCAGTTTACACAGGGTAGACACCGGGGAGCTGTTTTTT. Its translation is CASSLHRVDTGELFF. This chain uses TRBV28 with TRBJ2-2; a possible D gene is TRBD1 (6 bases). V shed 2 bases and J shed 3 bases, with 10 bases lying between them. This CDR3 has 15 amino acids. CDR1 is MDHEN, CDR2 SYDVKM, per germline. Combining the CDR3 with reference TRBV28 and TRBJ2-2 gives the whole variable domain DVKVTQSSRYLVKRTGEKVFLECVQDMDHENMFWYRQDPGLGLRLIYFSYDVKMKEKGDIPEGYSVSREKKERFSLILESASTNQTSMYLCASSLHRVDTGELFFGEGSRLTVL.